These 8 T cell receptor beta chains came from one sample sequenced in a study of shared T cell receptors in the human thymus. Clones were read by immunoSEQ multiplex PCR, and TCRdb kept only the in-frame ones, dropping some. The sample holds about 660,000 clones; roughly 86% are singletons and the top ten take roughly 0.0089%. The same data also contributed to another study, on human thymus T cells.

What was sequenced was thymocytes. These receptors came from a boy under two years old with a congenital heart defect.

The chain combines TRBV5-5 with TRBJ2-5, with TRBD1 identical over 7 bases. The CDR3 extends over 15 amino acids. Germline V lookup: CDR1 SGHKS, CDR2 YYEKEE (reference sequence). Trimming took 2 bases from V and 3 from J; bases not matched to a gene: 7. CDR3 region: CASSFGGTAKETQYF. Written as DNA, the CDR3 is TGTGCCAGCAGCTTTGGTGGGACAGCCAAAGAGACCCAGTACTTC.

The V and J genes are TRBV7-2 and TRBJ2-7, with D maybe TRBD2 (6 bases). V gave up 5 bases and J gave up 13 bases, with 21 bases separating them. From germline, CDR1 is SGHTA and CDR2 FQGNSA. CDR3 length: 13 amino acids. Here the CDR3 DNA reads TGTGCCAGCAGCATTAGGGACGGGACTGCAGAATACTTC. Residues: CASSIRDGTAEYF.

J is TRBJ2-7 and V is TRBV27, with 8 bases matching TRBD2. Germline CDR1 MNHEY, CDR2 SMNVEV (reference sequence). The J segment lost 2 bases and the V segment lost 2 bases, leaving 5 bases of the junction unmatched. This CDR3 has 15 residues. CDR3 sequence reads: CASSLGAGEAYEQYF. The CDR3 coding sequence is TGTGCCAGCAGTTTAGGAGCGGGGGAAGCCTACGAGCAGTACTTC.

V usage is TRBV29-1 and J usage is TRBJ1-1, with TRBD1 matching over 9 bases. With 5 bases clipped from V and 0 bases from J, the junction kept 16 bases outside the gene matches. Germline values: CDR1 SQVTM, CDR2 ANQGSEA. The CDR3 totals 18 residues. CDR3 region: CSVYNLPGQGIMNTEAFF. CDR3 nucleotides: TGCAGCGTTTACAATTTACCGGGACAGGGTATCATGAACACTGAAGCTTTCTTT.

CDR3 DNA: TGTGCCAGCAGCTTCGGGGAGTCCTACAATGAGCAGTTCTTC. Translation gives CASSFGESYNEQFF. The rearrangement joins TRBV5-6 to TRBJ2-1; maybe TRBD2 (5 bases). V gave up 2 bases and J gave up 1 base, with 7 bases separating them. Germline V CDR1 and CDR2: SGHDT, YYEEEE. The CDR3 totals 14 residues.

The V call is TRBV7-2, the J call TRBJ2-5; D may be TRBD1 (6 bases). The CDR3 covers 15 residues. Per the germline V gene, CDR1 is SGHTA and CDR2 is FQGNSA. The V gene lost 1 base and the J gene lost 3 bases, with 12 bases spanning the gap. As DNA, the CDR3 is TGTGCCAGCAGCTTAGTGCCAGGGGCCGAAGAGACCCAGTACTTC. It specifies CASSLVPGAEETQYF.

The V call is TRBV28, the J call TRBJ2-7; 7 bases are a match to TRBD2. The germline gives CDR1 MDHEN, CDR2 SYDVKM. The CDR3 contains 14 residues. The ends lost 3 bases at V and 2 bases at J; junction bases unmatched: 4. The chain's CDR3 is CASSFRDYTYEQYF. DNA of the CDR3: TGTGCCAGCAGTTTCCGGGACTATACCTACGAGCAGTACTTC. Full variable domain (outside the CDR3, taken from reference TRBV28 and TRBJ2-7): DVKVTQSSRYLVKRTGEKVFLECVQDMDHENMFWYRQDPGLGLRLIYFSYDVKMKEKGDIPEGYSVSREKKERFSLILESASTNQTSMYLCASSFRDYTYEQYFGPGTRLTVT.

This rearrangement joins TRBV13 to TRBJ2-5, with 11 positions matching TRBD2. The CDR3 sequence is 16 residues long. Germline V gives CDR1 PRHDT, CDR2 FYEKMQ (reference sequence). The V segment lost 5 bases and the J segment 3 bases; nucleotides outside the gene matches: 8. CDR3 sequence reads: CASSQTGTSGKETQYF. In DNA, the CDR3 is TGTGCCAGCAGCCAAACCGGGACTAGCGGAAAAGAGACCCAGTACTTC.